Each of the 5 T cell receptor beta chains below was sequenced from the same sample in a study of T cells in Graves' hyperthyroidism and ophthalmopathy. RNA transcripts gave rise to amplified TCR beta CDR3 regions. During a first-round RT-PCR of the TCR CDR3, the HTBI primer set was used. One entry per CDR3 protein, called by TCRdb with MiXCR from the multiplex PCR reads. The data show fewer than 300,000 distinct CDR3 sequences, around 25% seen once. Sequenced material: blood. Receptors originate from a man aged 40-50 years with Graves' hyperthyroidism that later progressed to Graves' ophthalmopathy.

This clonotype has only a few counts. The rearrangement links TRBV20-1 to TRBJ1-6; D perhaps matches TRBD1 (6 bases). CDR1 and CDR2 (germline): DFQATT, SNEGSKA (reference sequence). V lost 6 bases and J lost 7, with 22 bases in between. This CDR3 spans 16 amino acids. As DNA, the CDR3 is TGCAGTGCCCCAAGAGGAGGGGGAGGGGAAAATTCACCCCTCCACTTT. Translated, it gives CSAPRGGGGENSPLHF.

This clonotype was counted at least ten times. CDR3 loop: CATSERTGSPLHF. CDR3 nucleotide sequence: TGTGCCACCAGTGAGCGGACAGGCTCACCCCTCCACTTT. J is TRBJ1-6 and V is TRBV24-1, with 7 bases aligning to TRBD1. CDR1 KGHDR and CDR2 SFDVKD come from the germline V gene. This CDR3 has 13 amino acids. Losses at the gene ends were 4 bases for V and 10 bases for J; bases not matched to a gene: 3.

There are many counts of this clonotype. CDR3: CASSGGSQETQYF. As DNA, the CDR3 is TGTGCCAGCTCAGGGGGGAGCCAAGAGACCCAGTACTTC. The V gene is TRBV18, the J gene TRBJ2-5; a weak D match, TRBD2 (6 bases). Germline V CDR1 and CDR2: KGHSH, LQKENI. V lost 5 bases to trimming and J lost 1 base, with 8 bases between them. The CDR3 length is 13 residues.

At least ten counts were recorded for this clonotype. The chain is built from TRBV12-3 or TRBV12-4 and TRBJ2-7; D is possibly TRBD2 (6 bases). CDR3 length: 14 residues. Trimming stripped 5 bases from V and 2 bases from J, with 13 bases between. CDR3 nucleotides: TGTGCCAGCAGTAACATCCAGCGGGCCTACGAGCAGTACTTC. It specifies CASSNIQRAYEQYF.

The V gene is TRBV6-5, the J gene TRBJ2-7; 7 nucleotides line up with TRBD2. Germline assignment: CDR1 MNHEY and CDR2 SVGAGI. Unmatched junction bases numbered 5, after V lost 4 bases and J lost 5 bases. This CDR3 comprises 13 residues. The CDR3 DNA follows: TGTGCCAGCAGTTGGGGGGGAGAGGACGAGCAGTACTTC. Translating it yields CASSWGGEDEQYF.